This entry lists 23 T cell receptor beta chains sequenced from one sample in a study of early T cells in non-severe SARS-CoV-2 infection. TCRdb reprocessed the 5' RACE reads via MiXCR and lists one record per CDR3 protein. The table records 20,000 to 25,000 distinct CDR3 sequences, around 5% of them present only once. Sequences were obtained from whole blood. The origin of the receptors is an adult who was a healthcare worker with PCR-confirmed SARS-CoV-2 infection or an uninfected control (not recorded which).

This clonotype was detected many times. This chain joins TRBV13 and TRBJ2-7; 9 nucleotides agree with TRBD1. The CDR3 length is 14 residues. Germline trimming cut 5 bases from V and 3 bases from J; bases unmatched to any gene: 5. CDR1 is PRHDT and CDR2 is FYEKMQ in the germline V gene (reference sequence). The CDR3 sequence: CASSLGQGGYEQYF. CDR3 coding DNA: TGTGCCAGCAGCCTGGGACAGGGTGGCTACGAGCAGTACTTC.

In its sample, this clonotype was seen many times. V gene TRBV29-1 combines with J gene TRBJ1-1, with TRBD1 identical over 8 bases. Germline lookup yields CDR1 SQVTM and CDR2 ANQGSEA. This CDR3 is built from 14 residues. With 3 bases clipped from V and 5 bases from J, the junction kept 8 bases outside the gene matches. The CDR3, as DNA: TGCAGCGTTGAGACAGGGGCAGATGGGACTGAAGCTTTCTTT. Translating gives CSVETGADGTEAFF.

By share, this clonotype ranks as medium-sized. V gene TRBV12-3 or TRBV12-4 combines with J gene TRBJ2-3, with D possibly TRBD2 on 7 matching bases. The CDR3 length is 17 residues. V was shortened by 5 bases and J by 4 bases, with 22 bases between the two germline ends. The CDR3 region has the DNA TGTGCCAGCAGTCCCCGGGCTTTGGGGGGGCAGGCAGATACGCAGTATTTT. Translated: CASSPRALGGQADTQYF.

This clonotype is labeled as medium-sized. The chain links TRBV3-1 to TRBJ1-1; D is unclear. V was shortened by 3 bases and J by 1 base, with 6 bases between the two germline ends. This CDR3 is 13 amino acids long. Germline V gene sequence: CDR1 LGHDT, CDR2 YNNKEL (reference sequence). The CDR3 nucleotides are TGTGCCAGCAGCCATATGTCGAACACTGAAGCTTTCTTT. This sequence encodes CASSHMSNTEAFF.

This clonotype was seen at least ten times. The chain couples TRBV5-1 to TRBJ1-5, with no clear D. V was trimmed by 4 bases and J by 0 bases, leaving 11 bases between them. Looked up from germline, CDR1 is SGHRS and CDR2 is YFSETQ. The CDR3 covers 15 residues. The CDR3 nucleotides are TGCGCCAGCAGCCTGGACCCCCATAGCAATCAGCCCCAGCATTTT. It encodes CASSLDPHSNQPQHF.

This clonotype was observed many times. One junction end disagrees with the germline gene, perhaps due to a read error. This rearrangement joins TRBV7-7 to TRBJ2-1; 11 bases are a match to TRBD1. The CDR3 sequence is 15 residues long. The germline gives CDR1 SSHAT, CDR2 FNYEAQ (reference sequence). The CDR3: CASSLGTGGGNEQFF. In nucleotides, the CDR3 is TGTGCTAGCAGCTTGGGGACAGGGGGAGGCAATGAGCAGTTCTTC. Variable domain in full (rest from reference TRBV7-7 and TRBJ2-1): GAGVSQSPRYKVTKRGQDVTLRCDPISSHATLYWYQQALGQGPEFLTYFNYEAQPDKSGLPSDRFSAERPEGSISTLTIQRTEQRDSAMYRCASSLGTGGGNEQFFGPGTRLTVL.

In its sample, this clonotype was seen many times. DNA of the CDR3: TGTGCCAGCAGTTACTCAGCGGGACTCTCAACTGAAAAACTGTTTTTT. As protein: CASSYSAGLSTEKLFF. V is TRBV6-5 and J is TRBJ1-4; possibly TRBD1 for D (5 bases). Germline CDR1 MNHEY, CDR2 SVGAGI. This CDR3 contains 16 residues. Trimming removed 0 bases from V and 7 bases from J, with 15 bases in between.

This clonotype was seen many times. V gene TRBV4-2 combines with J gene TRBJ1-1; no firm D call. Germline CDR1 reads LGHNA; CDR2 reads YNFKEQ. Between the trimmed V and J ends, which lost 0 bases and 10 bases, there was a span of 12 bases. CDR3 size: 13 residues. CDR3 sequence: CASSQDFGVGAFF. CDR3 nucleotide sequence: TGTGCCAGCAGCCAAGATTTCGGGGTTGGAGCTTTCTTT.

This chain links TRBV20-1 with TRBJ2-7; D remains unclear. Trimming took off 2 bases at V and 5 bases at J, with 10 bases between the two ends. Germline CDR1 and CDR2: DFQATT and SNEGSKA (reference sequence). The CDR3 sequence is 12 residues long. The CDR3 sequence: CSARHKIHEQYF. DNA for the CDR3: TGCAGTGCTAGACACAAAATCCACGAGCAGTACTTC.

A remark on this clonotype: Possible read error: a much larger clone is one base away. The rearrangement links TRBV20-1 to TRBJ1-1, with 7 bases matching TRBD1. The CDR3 is 13 amino acids. The germline gives CDR1 DFQATT, CDR2 SNEGSKA (reference sequence). The CDR3 protein is CSATPTGNSEAFF. DNA of the CDR3: TGCAGTGCTACCCCGACAGGGAACTCTGAAGCTTTCTTT.

This clonotype was counted ten times or more. The J gene is TRBJ2-2, the V gene TRBV7-8, with D possibly called TRBD1 or TRBD2 (5 bases each). Trimming shortened V by 0 bases and J by 0 bases, and 8 bases separated the two germline ends. The CDR3 has 16 amino acids. Per germline, CDR1 SGHVS and CDR2 FQNEAQ. The DNA for the CDR3 is TGTGCCAGCAGCTTAGCGGGGACGGCGAACACCGGGGAGCTGTTTTTT. Protein product: CASSLAGTANTGELFF.

This clonotype was detected ten times or more. The chain links TRBV14 to TRBJ2-5; D possibly corresponds to TRBD2 (5 bases). This CDR3 is built from 14 residues. In germline, CDR1 is SGHDN, CDR2 FVKESK. V lost 6 bases to trimming and J lost 4 bases, with 15 bases between them. Written as DNA, the CDR3 is TGTGCCAGCAGTCCCGACGGGGAGAGAGAGACCCAGTACTTC. It codes for CASSPDGERETQYF.

This clonotype was counted ten times or more. The rearrangement joins TRBV7-9 to TRBJ2-7, with 8 bases fitting TRBD2. J was trimmed by 3 bases and V by 0 bases; bases with no gene match: 4. The CDR3 contains 15 residues. Germline V gene data show CDR1 as SEHNR and CDR2 as FQNEAQ (reference sequence). CDR3 region: CASSLATSGSYEQYF. The CDR3 DNA is TGTGCCAGCAGCTTAGCCACTAGCGGAAGCTACGAGCAGTACTTC.

This clonotype showed up many times. The genes are TRBV5-4 and TRBJ2-7, with 11 bases identical to TRBD2. Germline loops: CDR1 SGHNT, CDR2 YYREEE (reference sequence). The CDR3 is 17 residues long. The J segment lost 2 bases and the V segment lost 0 bases, leaving 7 bases of the junction unmatched. CDR3 protein: CASSLAASGGFPYEQYF. The CDR3 nucleotides are TGTGCCAGCAGCTTGGCAGCTAGCGGGGGGTTTCCCTACGAGCAGTACTTC.

The sample holds a few counts of this clonotype. This rearrangement joins TRBV10-3 to TRBJ2-7, with D maybe TRBD2 (6 bases). Germline V gene lookup returns CDR1 ENHRY and CDR2 SYGVKD. The length of the CDR3 is 13 residues. V lost 5 bases to trimming and J lost 2 bases, with 10 bases between them. The CDR3 nucleotides are TGTGCCATCAGTCGGGACTCAACCTACGAGCAGTACTTC. Its protein product is CAISRDSTYEQYF.

In regard to this clonotype: The junction departs from the called germline gene at one end, perhaps through a read error. V is TRBV7-7 and J is TRBJ2-4; either TRBD1 or TRBD2 may fit D (5 bases each). This CDR3 is built from 13 residues. Germline V gene sequence: CDR1 SSHAT, CDR2 FNYEAQ (reference sequence). CDR3 region: CASSFTTADIQYF. Here the CDR3 DNA reads TGTGCTAGCAGCTTTACGACAGCGGACATTCAGTACTTC.

This clonotype occurred many times. The V call is TRBV29-1, the J call TRBJ2-7; no clear D gene. This CDR3 region has 13 residues. The germline V gene encodes CDR1 SQVTM and CDR2 ANQGSEA. Trimming cost V 0 bases and J 2 bases, with 8 bases left between them. DNA for the CDR3: TGCAGCGTTGAAGACGGCAGCCCCTACGAGCAGTACTTC. This encodes CSVEDGSPYEQYF.

The chain employs TRBV5-4 and TRBJ2-3; a weak D match, TRBD2 (7 bases). Looked up from germline, CDR1 is SGHNT and CDR2 is YYREEE (reference sequence). The CDR3 runs to 17 residues. Trimming cost V 1 base and J 5 bases, with 20 bases left between them. The CDR3 region is CASSLKRGGLVKDTQYF. DNA of the CDR3: TGTGCCAGCAGCTTGAAGAGGGGGGGCTTGGTCAAAGATACGCAGTATTTT.

This clonotype was seen many times. The J gene is TRBJ2-6, the V gene TRBV7-3; D gene ambiguous. CDR1 and CDR2 (germline): SGHTA, FQGTGA. CDR3 length equals 13 residues. The germline V and J ends were trimmed by 3 bases and 3 bases, with 3 bases remaining between them. The CDR3 spells CASSFYGANVLTF. The DNA of the CDR3 is TGTGCCAGCAGCTTTTATGGGGCCAACGTCCTGACTTTC.

The rearrangement joins TRBV7-2 to TRBJ2-5; tentatively, D is TRBD1 (6 bases). Looked up from germline, CDR1 is SGHTA and CDR2 is FQGNSA. Trimming took 3 bases from V and 5 from J, leaving 13 bases between them. This CDR3 comprises 14 residues. CDR3 nucleotides: TGTGCCAGCAGCTTGCAGGGGTTGCGGGAGACCCAGTACTTC. Protein product: CASSLQGLRETQYF.

The rearrangement joins TRBV6-1 to TRBJ2-7, with a tentative D call TRBD1 (6 bases). The CDR3 totals 13 residues. The V gene's germline CDR1 is MNHNS and CDR2 SASEGT. Trimming removed 10 bases at V and 2 bases at J, with 15 bases between. The CDR3 sequence is CATRRTGTYEQYF. CDR3 DNA: TGTGCCACCAGAAGAACAGGGACCTACGAGCAGTACTTC.

This clonotype was found many times. V and J are TRBV20-1 and TRBJ1-1; no definite D call. Germline V gives CDR1 DFQATT, CDR2 SNEGSKA (reference sequence). The CDR3 has 11 residues. V was pared by 7 bases and J by 1 base, with 7 bases between. The CDR3 region has the DNA TGCAGTGGGTACAGGAACACTGAAGCTTTCTTT. It specifies CSGYRNTEAFF.

The chain recombines TRBV5-1 with TRBJ1-1; D not certain. V was shortened by 0 bases and J by 0 bases, with 6 bases between the two germline ends. CDR1 and CDR2 from the germline V gene are SGHRS and YFSETQ. The CDR3 consists of 14 residues. CDR3 nucleotide sequence: TGCGCCAGCAGCTTGGGACGGGTGAACACTGAAGCTTTCTTT. It is translated as CASSLGRVNTEAFF.